This T cell receptor beta chain is from a study of early T cells in non-severe SARS-CoV-2 infection listed by TCRdb under 2021. Notes on the research overall: Bulk RNA from unsorted whole blood was used for TCR sequencing, so alpha and beta chains could not be paired. Overall study results and their limits: VDJdb matching was skewed toward anti-spike CD8 responses and likely underestimated virus-specific expansions, missing private and CD4 specificities.

The CDR3 contains 13 residues, cysteine and phenylalanine counted. Kept here is only the CDR3 DNA, which spans 39 bases and is read in frame from base 1. V is pared back by 7 bases and J by 2 bases, with 10 bases lying between the germline termini. CDR1 MNHNY and CDR2 SVGAGI are derived from the germline V gene (reference sequence). This was a case-control study nested in a cohort of healthcare workers in London, UK, who had nasopharyngeal swab PCR tests and blood samples taken every week. Healthcare workers were enrolled in the week of the UK lockdown, from 23 to 31 March 2020, and were followed every week for up to roughly 16 weeks. This clonotype was recorded a few times. Its antigen is currently not known. Base qualities were left out, and no much larger clone turns up one base away. The receptor library was made with 5' RACE. The reads were generated on a NextSeq 500. Unique molecular identifiers were attached to individual cDNA molecules in the TCR library protocol so that sequencing error and PCR bias could be corrected. Both TCR alpha and beta chains were sequenced, and tight co-correlation was observed between alpha and beta sequence abundances in each sample. The study's own analysis went as follows. Decombinator V4 was used to annotate TCR sequences for V gene, J gene and CDR3. Expanded TCRs were defined as changing significantly between any two time points under a Poisson model with p below 0.0001. Abundances of TCRs were expressed as counts per million after normalisation to the total number of TCRs sequenced in each sample. MAIT TCRs were defined by TRAV1-2 paired with TRAJ12, TRAJ20 or TRAJ33, and iNKT TCRs by TRAV10 paired with TRAJ18. VDJdb, accessed 1 November 2021, was searched for CMV, EBV and SARS-CoV-2 annotated TCRs, excluding TCRs annotated for multiple antigens. TCRdb reran the public reads through fastp at Q25 and MiXCR, keeping productive beta chains. Records with the same CDR3 protein are collapsed into one entry carrying the most frequent genes and DNA. None of the V and J calls come from the authors' own analysis; TCRdb made them. The sample yields 70,000 to 85,000 distinct CDR3 sequences; roughly 12% were counted once. The biggest ten clones account for about 7% of the sample.

This TCR was recovered from an adult who was a healthcare worker with PCR-confirmed SARS-CoV-2 infection or an uninfected control (not recorded which). The chain joins TRBV6-6 to TRBJ2-3, with the D gene uncertain. The sequenced sample consisted of whole blood. The DNA sequence follows: TGTGCCAGCATCTTAGAATACACAGATACGCAGTATTTT. This translates into CASILEYTDTQYF.